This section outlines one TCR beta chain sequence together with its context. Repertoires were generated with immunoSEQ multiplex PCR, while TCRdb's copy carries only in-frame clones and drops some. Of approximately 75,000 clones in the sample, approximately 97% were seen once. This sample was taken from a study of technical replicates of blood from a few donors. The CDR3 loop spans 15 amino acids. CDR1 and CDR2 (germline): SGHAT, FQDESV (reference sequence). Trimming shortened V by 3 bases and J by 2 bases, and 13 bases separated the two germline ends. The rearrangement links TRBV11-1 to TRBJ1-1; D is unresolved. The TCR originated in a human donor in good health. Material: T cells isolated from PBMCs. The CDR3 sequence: CASSLGAGSNTEAFF. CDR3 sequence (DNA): TGTGCCAGCAGCTTGGGCGCAGGTTCCAACACTGAAGCTTTCTTT.